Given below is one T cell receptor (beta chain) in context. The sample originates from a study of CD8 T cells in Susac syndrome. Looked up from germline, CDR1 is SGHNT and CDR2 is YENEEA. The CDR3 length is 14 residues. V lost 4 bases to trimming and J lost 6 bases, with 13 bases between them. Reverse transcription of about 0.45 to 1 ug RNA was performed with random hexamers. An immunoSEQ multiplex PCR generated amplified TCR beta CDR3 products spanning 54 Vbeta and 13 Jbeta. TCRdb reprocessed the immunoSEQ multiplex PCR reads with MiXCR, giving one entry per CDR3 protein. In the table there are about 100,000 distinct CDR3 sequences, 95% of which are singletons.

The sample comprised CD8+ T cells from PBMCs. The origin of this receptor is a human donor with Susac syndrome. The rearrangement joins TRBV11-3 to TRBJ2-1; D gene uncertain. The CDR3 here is CASSSGHSRNEQFF. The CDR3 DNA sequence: TGTGCCAGCAGCTCTGGGCACAGTCGCAATGAGCAGTTCTTC.